The 8 T cell receptor beta chains listed next were all sequenced from one sample in a study of shared clonotypes between healthy human individuals. Sequencing used immunoSEQ multiplex PCR; TCRdb keeps in-frame clones, though not all of them. The repertoire consists of 450,000 to 650,000 clones, with around 76% occurring once and the leading ten covering approximately 12%. Material: PBMCs. Source of these receptors: a woman aged 35 to 49 in good health. Some clones in this sample may be carry-over from other donors' samples.

The rearrangement joins TRBV28 to TRBJ2-7; D call uncertain. Trimming removed 2 bases at V and 5 bases at J, with 7 bases between. Germline loops: CDR1 MDHEN, CDR2 SYDVKM. The CDR3 sequence is 12 residues long. The CDR3 loop reads CASSLQHHEQYF. In nucleotides, the CDR3 is TGTGCCAGCAGTTTACAACACCACGAGCAGTACTTC.

The V gene is TRBV20-1, the J gene TRBJ2-3; no definite D call. The V and J ends lost 6 bases and 10 bases respectively, with 11 bases between them. The germline V gene has CDR1 DFQATT and CDR2 SNEGSKA (reference sequence). This CDR3 has 10 residues. The CDR3 is CSALRSPQYF. Written as DNA, the CDR3 is TGCAGTGCCCTCCGATCCCCGCAGTATTTT.

This clone came up a few times. The V gene is TRBV10-3, the J gene TRBJ2-5; TRBD2 matches 14 bases. The CDR3 totals 15 residues. V lost 6 bases, J lost 4 bases, and 4 bases stayed unmatched. Per germline, CDR1 ENHRY and CDR2 SYGVKD. Here the CDR3 reads CAISLGLAGAETQYF. The CDR3 DNA is TGTGCCATCAGCTTGGGACTAGCGGGAGCAGAGACCCAGTACTTC.

CDR3 coding DNA: TGTGCCAGCATTGGACTAGGAAGGTACGAGCAGTACTTC. Amino acid sequence: CASIGLGRYEQYF. The rearrangement joins TRBV2 to TRBJ2-7; TRBD2 matches 7 bases. This CDR3 region has 13 residues. The junction had 7 bases not matched to a gene; V was cut back by 7 bases and J by 4 bases. Per the germline V gene, CDR1 is SNHLY and CDR2 is FYNNEI.

The chain is built from TRBV14 and TRBJ2-2; D is unclear. The CDR3 covers 13 residues. Germline assignment: CDR1 SGHDN and CDR2 FVKESK. The V end was cut by 6 bases, the J end by 1 base, with 6 bases between. As DNA, the CDR3 is TGTGCCAGCAGTGTTGGGAACACCGGGGAGCTGTTTTTT. Protein sequence: CASSVGNTGELFF.

This rearrangement joins TRBV4-1 to TRBJ2-1; D possibly corresponds to TRBD1 (6 bases). CDR1 and CDR2 (germline): MGHRA, YSYEKL. V was clipped by 4 bases and J by 4 bases, with 11 bases between them. This CDR3 has 14 residues. As DNA, the CDR3 is TGCGCCAGCAGCCGTGTCGGACAGTACAATGAGCAGTTCTTC. Residues: CASSRVGQYNEQFF.

The rearrangement uses TRBV5-4 and TRBJ1-4; D is possibly TRBD1 (6 bases). The CDR3 loop spans 15 amino acids. The V gene's germline CDR1 is SGHNT and CDR2 YYREEE (reference sequence). V was pared by 2 bases and J by 5 bases, with 13 bases between. CDR3 nucleotides: TGTGCCAGCAGCTTAACAGGGTGGGAAAATGAAAAACTGTTTTTT. Protein sequence: CASSLTGWENEKLFF.

The chain is built from TRBV27 and TRBJ2-3, with unresolved D. There are 13 residues in the CDR3. With 1 base removed from V and 6 bases from J, the gap between germline ends came to 8 bases. Germline CDR1 and CDR2: MNHEY and SMNVEV (reference sequence). This CDR3 reads CASSLFRSDTQYF. The CDR3 DNA is TGTGCCAGCAGTTTATTCCGGAGCGATACGCAGTATTTT.